A selection of T cell receptor beta chains follows, all from one sample in a study of blood T cell repertoires in COVID-19. Measured with immunoSEQ multiplex PCR; TCRdb has only the in-frame clones, and not every one. The sample includes 400,000 to 450,000 clones, about nine tenths seen only once; the top ten take around an eighth. Sequencing was performed on peripheral blood. The receptor source for this set is a woman in her forties or fifties with COVID-19, enrolled during active disease. Both conserved end residues are part of each CDR3. D genes are given only for firm matches. Size is stated for part of the rows, as once, few or many counts, or as a class when the clone is expanded.

v_gene	d_gene	len	j_gene	abundance	CDR3nt	CDR3aa
TRBV15	.	15	TRBJ2-7	once	TGTGCCACCAGCAGCCTCCGTCGAGGGCTCTACGAGCAGTACTTC	CATSSLRRGLYEQYF
TRBV30	.	15	TRBJ1-3	.	TGTGCCTGGAGTGTACGGAGGGCAGCTGGAAACACCATATATTTT	CAWSVRRAAGNTIYF
TRBV7-6	.	15	TRBJ1-6	.	TGTGCCAGCAGCTTAGTTAGGGGCTATAATTCACCCCTCCACTTT	CASSLVRGYNSPLHF
TRBV18	TRBD1	15	TRBJ1-1	.	TGTGCCAGCTCACCACTCTCAGGGGGCAAAACTGAAGCTTTCTTT	CASSPLSGGKTEAFF
TRBV29-1	.	10	TRBJ2-3	.	TGCAGCGTTAGGGCAGGGGCTCAGTATTTT	CSVRAGAQYF
TRBV19	TRBD1	14	TRBJ2-7	.	TGTGCCAGTAGTAACATCGGGACAGGTAACGAGCAGTACTTC	CASSNIGTGNEQYF
TRBV7-2	TRBD2	18	TRBJ2-7	.	TGTGCCAGCAGCCCTACTAGCGGGGGGTTTCACTTCTCCTACGAGCAGTACTTC	CASSPTSGGFHFSYEQYF
TRBV2	TRBD1	13	TRBJ1-1	.	TGTGCCAGTTACAGGACAGGGATTACTGAAGCTTTCTTT	CASYRTGITEAFF
TRBV30	TRBD2	12	TRBJ2-1	.	TGTGCCTGGAGTAGAAGCGGGGGGCGGCCGTTCTTC	CAWSRSGGRPFF
TRBV5-1	.	15	TRBJ1-3	.	TGCGCCAGCAGCTTAACCGCCAGCTCTGGAAACACCATATATTTT	CASSLTASSGNTIYF
TRBV18	.	16	TRBJ2-7	.	TGTGCCAGCTCACCGGTGACAGGAAGGACGAGTTACGAGCAGTACTTC	CASSPVTGRTSYEQYF
TRBV3-1/TRBV3-2	.	14	TRBJ1-1	.	TGTGCCAGCAGCCTTAAGACAGGTTACACTGAAGCTTTCTTT	CASSLKTGYTEAFF
TRBV2	.	16	TRBJ2-7	.	TGTGCCAGCAGTGAAGCAGAAGGGGCGTACGCCTACGAGCAGTACTTC	CASSEAEGAYAYEQYF
TRBV7-9	.	14	TRBJ2-7	.	TGTGCCAGCAGCCCCCGGCAGGGGCGCTACGAGCAGTACTTC	CASSPRQGRYEQYF
TRBV2	.	14	TRBJ2-7	.	TGTGCCAGCACCCTACAGGTTTTTCCCGACGAGCAGTACTTC	CASTLQVFPDEQYF
TRBV29-1	TRBD1	16	TRBJ1-1	.	TGCAGCGTTGAAGAGGGCAGGGGACAGGGGACCACTGAAGCTTTCTTT	CSVEEGRGQGTTEAFF
TRBV19	.	16	TRBJ1-1	.	TGTGCCAGTAGTATAGATAGACGCGGAATGAACACTGAAGCTTTCTTT	CASSIDRRGMNTEAFF
TRBV6-5	.	15	TRBJ1-5	.	TGTGCCAGCAGTTACGATTATTCCGGTCACGGGCCCCAGCATTTT	CASSYDYSGHGPQHF
TRBV4-1	TRBD2	15	TRBJ2-1	.	TGCGCCAGCAGCCAAGCCGGGACTAGTAGACATGAGCAGTTCTTC	CASSQAGTSRHEQFF
TRBV15	TRBD2	15	TRBJ2-7	.	TGTGCCACCAGCAGAGGGGCGGGGGGCGTCTACGAGCAGTACTTC	CATSRGAGGVYEQYF
TRBV11-2	.	15	TRBJ2-5	.	TGTGCCAGCAGCTTAGGTGTGGTGCGGCAAGAGACCCAGTACTTC	CASSLGVVRQETQYF
TRBV5-1	TRBD1	16	TRBJ2-7	.	TGCGCCAGCAGCAGGACAGGTTTCCCCTTATACTACGAGCAGTACTTC	CASSRTGFPLYYEQYF
TRBV7-2	.	16	TRBJ1-5	.	TGTGCCAGCAGCCTAACCGGGACTTGGGGCAATCAGCCCCAGCATTTT	CASSLTGTWGNQPQHF
TRBV4-1	.	16	TRBJ1-5	few	TGCGCCAGCAGCCAAGGTCCGGCCGGGATCAATCAGCCCCAGCATTTT	CASSQGPAGINQPQHF
TRBV5-1	.	14	TRBJ1-1	.	TGCGCCAGCACCCTCGGGCAAGAGAACAGGGAAGCTTTCTTT	CASTLGQENREAFF
TRBV11-2	TRBD1	15	TRBJ2-7	.	TGTGCCAGCAGCTCGACAGGGGGTCTGACCTACGAGCAGTACTTC	CASSSTGGLTYEQYF
TRBV28	.	16	TRBJ1-2	.	TGTGCCAGCAGACGGAGGGTGATAAGGAGCTCATATGGCTACACCTTC	CASRRRVIRSSYGYTF
TRBV30	.	13	TRBJ1-5	.	TGTGCCTGGAGTCCACTAGGCCATCAGCCCCAGCATTTT	CAWSPLGHQPQHF
TRBV18	.	13	TRBJ2-7	.	TGTGCCAGCTCTTCTGGGCCTCGTTTGGAGCAGTACTTC	CASSSGPRLEQYF
TRBV5-1	TRBD1	16	TRBJ1-2	.	TGCGCCAGCAGCCCTGGACAGGGGGCGGTTATTGATGGCTACACCTTC	CASSPGQGAVIDGYTF
TRBV3-1/TRBV3-2	.	13	TRBJ2-5	.	TGTGCCAGCAGCGGAGGGTTCAAAGAGACCCAGTACTTC	CASSGGFKETQYF
TRBV30	.	11	TRBJ2-7	.	TGTGCCTGGAGTGTAAGTGGGGCGGGGAACTTC	CAWSVSGAGNF
TRBV3-1/TRBV3-2	.	17	TRBJ1-1	.	TGTGCCAGCAGCCCCCAGCGGGGGTCAACCGCGAACACTGAAGCTTTCTTT	CASSPQRGSTANTEAFF
TRBV6-5	.	15	TRBJ1-1	.	TGTGCCAGCAGCCCCGAGCCAGGGGCGGACACTGAAGCTTTCTTT	CASSPEPGADTEAFF
TRBV10-1	.	14	TRBJ2-1	.	TGCGCCAGCAGTGAGTCAGGGCGGGGCGATGAGCAGTTCTTC	CASSESGRGDEQFF
TRBV6-5	.	12	TRBJ1-1	.	TGTGCCAGCGGTTACCTACACACTGAAGCTTTCTTT	CASGYLHTEAFF
TRBV2	.	14	TRBJ1-1	.	TGTGCCAGCAGACGATCACAAGCGGCCACTGAAGCTTTCTTT	CASRRSQAATEAFF